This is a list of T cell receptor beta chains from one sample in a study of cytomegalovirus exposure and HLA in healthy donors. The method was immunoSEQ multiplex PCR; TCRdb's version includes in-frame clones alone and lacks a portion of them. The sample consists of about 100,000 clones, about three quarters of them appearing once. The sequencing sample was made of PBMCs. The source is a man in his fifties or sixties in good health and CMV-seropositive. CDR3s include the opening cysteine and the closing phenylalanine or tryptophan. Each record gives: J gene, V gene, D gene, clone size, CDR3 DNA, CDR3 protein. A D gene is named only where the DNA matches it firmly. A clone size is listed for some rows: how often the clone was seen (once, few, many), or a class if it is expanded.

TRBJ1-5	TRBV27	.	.	TGTGCCAGCAGTTTCCTTACAGCCGGGGGGAATCAGCCCCAGCATTTT	CASSFLTAGGNQPQHF
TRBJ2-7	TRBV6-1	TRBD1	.	TGTGCCAGCAGTGATCAGGGGGCCCTTCACGAGCAGTACTTC	CASSDQGALHEQYF
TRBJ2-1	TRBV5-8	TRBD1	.	TGTGCCAGCACGGGACAGATAACCTACAATGAGCAGTTCTTC	CASTGQITYNEQFF
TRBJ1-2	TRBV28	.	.	TGTGCCAGCAGCTCCCCGGCAGGTTCTAACTATGGCTACACCTTC	CASSSPAGSNYGYTF
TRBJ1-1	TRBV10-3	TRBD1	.	TGTGCCATCAGTGGGACAGGACAGGGTGCGAACACTGAAGCTTTCTTT	CAISGTGQGANTEAFF
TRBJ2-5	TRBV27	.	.	TGTGCCAGAGGTCCCCCGTCAGCGGACCAAGAGACCCAGTACTTC	CARGPPSADQETQYF
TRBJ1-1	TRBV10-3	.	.	TGTGCCATCAAGCTCCAGGGTGAAGCTTTCTTT	CAIKLQGEAFF
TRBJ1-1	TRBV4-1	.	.	TGCGCCAGCAGCCAAGGACTGCTGAACACTGAAGCTTTCTTT	CASSQGLLNTEAFF
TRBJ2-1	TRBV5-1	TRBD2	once	TGCGCCAGCAGCAAAGGACGGGAGGACAATGAGCAGTTCTTC	CASSKGREDNEQFF
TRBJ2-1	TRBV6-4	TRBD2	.	TGTGCCAGCAGTGGTAGCGGGGGAGACTACAATGAGCAGTTCTTC	CASSGSGGDYNEQFF
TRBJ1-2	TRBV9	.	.	TGTGCCAGCAGCGCCGAGCCGGCCAGGGGATATGGCTACACCTTC	CASSAEPARGYGYTF
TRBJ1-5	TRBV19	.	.	TGTGCCAGCAGGGACACCCGCAATCAGCCCCAGCATTTT	CASRDTRNQPQHF
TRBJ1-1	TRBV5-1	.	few	TGCGCCAGCAGCTCGGGACTCTCGAACACTGAAGCTTTCTTT	CASSSGLSNTEAFF